These 20 T cell receptor beta chains were all obtained from the same sample, sequenced in a study of blood T cell repertoires in COVID-19. The table came from immunoSEQ multiplex PCR; TCRdb's copy has only in-frame clones and leaves some out. In the table there are 150,000 to 250,000 clones, around 82% of which are singletons. The sequencing sample was made of PBMCs or T cells enriched from blood (not recorded which). Receptors originate from a man between 35 and 55 years old who had recovered from COVID-19.

This clone was observed a handful of times. The chain employs TRBV15 and TRBJ2-7; 9 positions agree with TRBD2. The ends lost 5 bases at V and 5 bases at J; junction bases unmatched: 10. The germline CDR1 and CDR2 sequences are LNHNV and YYDKDF (reference sequence). The CDR3 has 15 amino acids. The CDR3 DNA reads as TGTGCCACCAGCGGACCAGCTAGCGGGATGGACGAGCAGTACTTC. This sequence encodes CATSGPASGMDEQYF.

The chain is built from TRBV19 and TRBJ2-3, with D perhaps matching TRBD2 (6 bases). Germline CDR1 LNHDA, CDR2 SQIVND (reference sequence). This CDR3 spans 16 amino acids. V was clipped by 1 base and J by 4 bases, with 15 bases between them. The chain's CDR3 is CASSIGLVGVADTQYF. The CDR3 DNA sequence: TGTGCCAGTAGTATAGGACTAGTGGGAGTAGCAGATACGCAGTATTTT.

The chain joins TRBV7-9 to TRBJ1-2, with 9 nucleotides matching TRBD1. The CDR3 is 16 amino acids. Germline V gene sequence: CDR1 SEHNR, CDR2 FQNEAQ (reference sequence). With 5 bases clipped from V and 8 bases from J, the junction kept 15 bases outside the gene matches. CDR3 amino acids: CASSPDTGGSFSGYTF. DNA of the CDR3: TGTGCCAGCAGCCCCGATACAGGGGGCAGTTTTTCAGGCTACACCTTC. Variable domain in full (rest from reference TRBV7-9 and TRBJ1-2): DTGVSQNPRHKITKRGQNVTFRCDPISEHNRLYWYRQTLGQGPEFLTYFQNEAQLEKSRLLSDRFSAERPKGSFSTLEIQRTEQGDSAMYLCASSPDTGGSFSGYTFGSGTRLTVV.

V and J are TRBV11-1 and TRBJ2-2; TRBD2 is a possible D gene (6 bases). The V gene lost 7 bases and the J gene lost 4 bases, with 13 bases spanning the gap. CDR3 length: 14 amino acids. Germline CDR1 and CDR2: SGHAT and FQDESV (reference sequence). The CDR3 sequence is CASTPRGSTGELFF. CDR3 DNA sequence: TGTGCCAGCACCCCCCGGGGGTCCACCGGGGAGCTGTTTTTT.

This sequence joins TRBV25-1 and TRBJ2-3, with no clear D. The CDR3 contains 10 residues. CDR1 MGHDK and CDR2 SYGVNS come from the germline V gene. V was shortened by 5 bases and J by 5 bases, with 2 bases between the two germline ends. The CDR3, as DNA: TGTGCCAGCAGTCGAGATACGCAGTATTTT. This gives the protein CASSRDTQYF.

This clone was recorded once. The rearrangement joins TRBV20-1 to TRBJ1-1; weak D call: TRBD1 (6 bases). Trimming took off 6 bases at V and 7 bases at J, with 21 bases between the two ends. This CDR3 contains 14 residues. Germline lookup yields CDR1 DFQATT and CDR2 SNEGSKA (reference sequence). The CDR3 loop is CSASSRGSLGEAFF. In DNA form, the CDR3 reads TGCAGTGCCAGTTCCAGGGGTTCTTTGGGTGAAGCTTTCTTT.

This chain joins TRBV5-1 and TRBJ2-5; D remains unclear. Trimming took off 5 bases at V and 4 bases at J, with 9 bases between the two ends. CDR3 length: 12 residues. Germline values: CDR1 SGHRS, CDR2 YFSETQ. The CDR3 loop reads CASREESETQYF. Here the CDR3 DNA reads TGCGCCAGCAGAGAGGAATCAGAGACCCAGTACTTC.

This clone was seen once. This chain uses TRBV28 with TRBJ1-3; 10 nucleotides match TRBD1. With 8 bases clipped from V and 1 base from J, the junction kept 2 bases outside the gene matches. Germline CDR1 is MDHEN and CDR2 is SYDVKM. This CDR3 has 14 amino acids. CDR3 nucleotides: TGTGCCAGCGCGGGACAGGGGTCTGGAAACACCATATATTTT. The encoded protein is CASAGQGSGNTIYF.

The gene calls are TRBV4-3 and TRBJ2-1, with 9 nucleotides matching TRBD1. CDR1 is LGHNA and CDR2 is YSLEER in the germline V gene. Trimming took 0 bases from V and 9 from J; bases not matched to a gene: 6. This CDR3 is built from 15 residues. The CDR3 DNA is TGCGCCAGCAGCCAAGATCGCACAGGGGGCATTGAGCAGTTCTTC. It encodes CASSQDRTGGIEQFF.

The chain has TRBV2 and TRBJ2-3; D unclear. The germline CDR1 and CDR2 sequences are SNHLY and FYNNEI. Trimming took 10 bases from V and 4 from J, leaving 9 bases between them. The CDR3 is 11 amino acids. CDR3 sequence (DNA): TGTGCCACCCCCTCGTCAGATACGCAGTATTTT. Translation gives CATPSSDTQYF.

This clone has more than one count but fewer than ten. J is TRBJ2-1 and V is TRBV15, with 7 bases that match TRBD2. Germline CDR1 and CDR2: LNHNV and YYDKDF (reference sequence). This CDR3 region has 14 residues. V lost 3 bases and J lost 6; bases outside the gene matches: 5. In nucleotides, the CDR3 is TGTGCCACCAGCAGTCCCGGGACTACCAATGAGCAGTTCTTC. Translating gives CATSSPGTTNEQFF.

The chain uses TRBV28 and TRBJ2-1, with no clear D. The CDR3 covers 12 residues. V shed 5 bases and J shed 9 bases, with 11 bases lying between them. Germline V lookup: CDR1 MDHEN, CDR2 SYDVKM. The CDR3 DNA sequence: TGTGCCAGCAGTCCCTCGTTCCGTGAGCAGTTCTTC. It translates to CASSPSFREQFF.

This clone has a handful of counts. The chain couples TRBV6-5 to TRBJ2-7; D perhaps matches TRBD1 (6 bases). This CDR3 comprises 13 residues. V shed 0 bases and J shed 6 bases, with 9 bases lying between them. CDR1 and CDR2 (germline): MNHEY, SVGAGI. The CDR3 region is CASSYSGAAEQYF. As DNA, the CDR3 is TGTGCCAGCAGTTACTCGGGGGCAGCCGAGCAGTACTTC.

CDR3 residues: CASSLSRLNEKLFF. CDR3 nucleotides: TGTGCCAGCAGTTTATCCAGGCTTAATGAAAAACTGTTTTTT. The chain combines TRBV27 with TRBJ1-4, with no clear D. V was shortened by 0 bases and J by 4 bases, with 6 bases between the two germline ends. Germline CDR1 reads MNHEY; CDR2 reads SMNVEV (reference sequence). The CDR3 covers 14 residues. The full variable domain, its missing parts supplied by reference TRBV27 and TRBJ1-4, is EAQVTQNPRYLITVTGKKLTVTCSQNMNHEYMSWYRQDPGLGLRQIYYSMNVEVTDKGDVPEGYKVSRKEKRNFPLILESPSPNQTSLYFCASSLSRLNEKLFFGSGTQLSVL.

The chain uses TRBV29-1 and TRBJ2-3, with a possible D match to TRBD2 (7 bases). CDR3 size: 12 residues. Trimming pared 6 bases from V and 3 bases from J, leaving 10 bases between. Per the germline V gene, CDR1 is SQVTM and CDR2 is ANQGSEA. The CDR3 spells CSVGGGTDTQYF. The CDR3 DNA reads as TGCAGCGTGGGAGGGGGAACAGATACGCAGTATTTT.

The chain is built from TRBV18 and TRBJ2-4; D ambiguous. This CDR3 comprises 14 residues. The ends were cut back, 1 base at V and 8 bases at J, with 12 bases in the middle. Germline-derived CDR1 and CDR2 are KGHSH and LQKENI. The CDR3 DNA reads as TGTGCCAGCTCACCACAAGGTAGCCTCGACATTCAGTACTTC. Translating gives CASSPQGSLDIQYF.

The chain links TRBV5-1 to TRBJ2-1, with 7 bases aligning to TRBD2. The length of the CDR3 is 15 residues. The V gene's germline CDR1 is SGHRS and CDR2 YFSETQ. The V and J ends lost 5 bases and 1 base, in that order; junction bases with no gene match: 6. The CDR3 protein is CASSSALASYNEQFF. The CDR3 DNA follows: TGCGCCAGCAGTTCGGCACTAGCGTCCTACAATGAGCAGTTCTTC.

This clone showed up just a few times. The chain joins TRBV30 to TRBJ1-5; 7 bases fit TRBD1. V was clipped by 2 bases and J by 7 bases; unmatched bases: 5. The CDR3 is 13 residues long. Germline V gives CDR1 GTSNPN, CDR2 SVGIG (reference sequence). CDR3 sequence (DNA): TGTGCCTGGAGTTGGACAGGACAACAGCCCCAGCATTTT. Amino acid sequence: CAWSWTGQQPQHF.

This rearrangement joins TRBV7-9 to TRBJ1-1, with D unresolved. Trimming cost V 4 bases and J 7 bases, with 7 bases left between them. Germline V gene sequence: CDR1 SEHNR, CDR2 FQNEAQ (reference sequence). The CDR3 contains 11 residues. CDR3 in amino acids: CASSSTSEAFF. The CDR3 coding sequence is TGTGCCAGCAGCTCTACGAGTGAAGCTTTCTTT.

The chain joins TRBV28 to TRBJ1-6; 8 nucleotides align to TRBD1. The CDR3 loop spans 13 amino acids. Trimming at V came to 7 bases and at J to 9 bases, leaving 5 bases not matched to a gene. CDR1 and CDR2 from the germline V gene are MDHEN and SYDVKM. This CDR3 is CASISQGGSPLHF. CDR3 nucleotides: TGTGCCAGCATTTCACAGGGGGGTTCACCCCTCCACTTT.